This TCR beta chain was recorded in a study of blood T cell repertoires in COVID-19. Study details: Italy, Spain and the United States were the sources of the convalescent and acute COVID-19 samples. T cells, B-cell-depleted T cells, or PBMCs supplied cDNA or gDNA.

Original processing methods: From reference gene primer amplification, estimates of nucleated cell counts were derived. Libraries were prepared by immunoSEQ multiplex PCR; TCRdb keeps only in-frame clonotypes and omits some of them. That table gives V, J and clone size, and the DNA gave D and trimming. Seen here are tens of thousands of clones, approximately 91% observed once, and the top ten hold more than 9.5%. The sequenced sample was peripheral blood. The origin of this receptor is a human donor in a cohort sampled during active COVID-19.

The CDR3 sequence: CASSQDYRIYEQYF. DNA of the CDR3: TGTGCCAGCAGCCAAGATTACAGGATATACGAGCAGTACTTC. The chain has TRBV3-1 (or the pseudogene TRBV3-2) and TRBJ2-7, with a tentative D call TRBD1 (5 bases). V gave up 0 bases and J gave up 4 bases, with 10 bases separating them. The CDR3 runs to 14 residues. Germline V gene sequence: CDR1 LGHDT, CDR2 YNNKEL (reference sequence).